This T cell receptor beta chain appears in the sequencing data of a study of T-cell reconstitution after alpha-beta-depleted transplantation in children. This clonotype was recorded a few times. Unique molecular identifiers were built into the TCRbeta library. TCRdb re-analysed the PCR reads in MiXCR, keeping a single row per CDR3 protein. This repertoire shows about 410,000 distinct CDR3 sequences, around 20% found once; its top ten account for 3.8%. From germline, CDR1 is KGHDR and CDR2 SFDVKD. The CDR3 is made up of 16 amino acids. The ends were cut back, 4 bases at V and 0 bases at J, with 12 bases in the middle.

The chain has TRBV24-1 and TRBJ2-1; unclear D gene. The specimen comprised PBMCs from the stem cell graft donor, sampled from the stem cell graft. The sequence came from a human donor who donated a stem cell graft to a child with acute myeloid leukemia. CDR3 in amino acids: CATSDRGRSSYNEQFF. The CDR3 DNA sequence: TGTGCCACCAGTGACCGAGGTAGGAGCTCCTACAATGAGCAGTTCTTC.